These T cell receptor beta chains were read from a single sample in a study of blood T cells in healthy people across ages. One entry per CDR3 protein, called by TCRdb with MiXCR from the 5' RACE reads. The sample contains hundreds of thousands of distinct CDR3 sequences, 40% to 50% of which appear only once. Sequenced input: blood. All receptors come from a man between 60 and 70 years old in good health. Both conserved end residues are part of each CDR3. The D gene is left open where the match is weak. Size is omitted from some rows. Given values are once, few, many or a class for expanded clones.

J gene	clone size	V gene	D gene	CDR3 DNA	CDR3 protein
TRBJ1-6	-	TRBV4-3	TRBD1	TGCGCCAGCAGCCAAGAGCAGAGACAGGGGAATTCACCCCTCCACTTT	CASSQEQRQGNSPLHF
TRBJ2-7	few	TRBV18	-	TGTGCCAGCTCACCACCTGTCAGCCCAGGGTTAGACGAGCAGTACTTC	CASSPPVSPGLDEQYF
TRBJ2-1	-	TRBV3-1	TRBD2	TGTGCCAGCAGCCAAGAGCTAGCGGGGGGCCATGAGCAGTTCTTC	CASSQELAGGHEQFF
TRBJ2-5	-	TRBV6-2/TRBV6-3	-	TGTGCCAGCAGCCAACTGGGGACAGCGGGAGAGACCCAGTACTTC	CASSQLGTAGETQYF
TRBJ1-1	-	TRBV20-1	TRBD1	TGCAGTGCTAGAGAGGCAGGGGGGACTGAAGCTTTCTTT	CSAREAGGTEAFF
TRBJ2-1	-	TRBV9	-	TGTGCCAGCAGCCCCCTTCCGGATGGGGTATACAATGAGCAGTTCTTC	CASSPLPDGVYNEQFF
TRBJ2-3	-	TRBV5-1	-	TGCGCCAGCAGCTATCCCAGGGTTGATACGCAGTATTTT	CASSYPRVDTQYF
TRBJ1-2	once	TRBV5-1	TRBD1	TGCGCCAGCAGCTTGGCGGGACAGGGGGCGCGGATTTACACCTTC	CASSLAGQGARIYTF
TRBJ1-2	-	TRBV27	TRBD1	TGTGCCAGCAGTTTATCGCACCGGGACAGCTATGGCTACACCTTC	CASSLSHRDSYGYTF
TRBJ2-1	-	TRBV20-1	-	TGCAGTGCTGGAGGTACTATGACATATGGTGAGCAGTTCTTC	CSAGGTMTYGEQFF
TRBJ2-7	-	TRBV5-6	TRBD1	TGTGCCAGCAGCTTGTCAGGGGGCGACTACGAGCAGTACTTC	CASSLSGGDYEQYF
TRBJ1-2	-	TRBV4-2	-	TGTGCCAGCAGCCGGCCCGACATGGGACCGAGCTCCCGAAGTTATGGCTACACCTTC	CASSRPDMGPSSRSYGYTF
TRBJ1-1	once	TRBV5-1	-	TGCGCCAGCAGCAAAGACGTAAGGACTGAAGCTTTCTTT	CASSKDVRTEAFF
TRBJ2-7	-	TRBV20-1	TRBD2	TGCAGTGCTCCGACGTCTAGCGGGGACTCCTACGAGCAGTACTTC	CSAPTSSGDSYEQYF
TRBJ2-5	-	TRBV24-1	-	TGTGCCGCCAGGGAGGACAGACGGCAAGAGACCCAGTACTTC	CAAREDRRQETQYF
TRBJ2-7	few	TRBV6-4	-	TGTGCCAGCAGTGGAATAAGGAACGAGCAGTACTTC	CASSGIRNEQYF
TRBJ1-1	-	TRBV3-1	TRBD1	TGTGCCAGCAGCCCCACCGGGACAGACCGAAACACTGAAGCTTTCTTT	CASSPTGTDRNTEAFF
TRBJ2-7	-	TRBV29-1	-	TGCAGCGTTGAATCCCCCCAGAGCTCCTACGAGCAGTACTTC	CSVESPQSSYEQYF
TRBJ2-7	-	TRBV29-1	TRBD1	TGCAGCGTTGAAGATTGGCAGGGGGTTTACTACGAGCAGTACTTC	CSVEDWQGVYYEQYF
TRBJ2-3	-	TRBV7-6	TRBD2	TGTGCCAGCAGCCCACGGACTAGCGGGATCACAGATACGCAGTATTTT	CASSPRTSGITDTQYF
TRBJ1-2	-	TRBV4-3	-	TGCGCCAGCAGCCAAGACCAGGGAAATTTTTATGGCTACACCTTC	CASSQDQGNFYGYTF
TRBJ2-5	-	TRBV7-9	TRBD2	TGTGCCAGCAGCTCGGCGGGGACTAGCGGGGGGGCCAGAGAGACCCAGTACTTC	CASSSAGTSGGARETQYF
TRBJ1-2	few	TRBV20-1	-	TGCAGTGCTGAAACTCGGGGCAATAATGGCTACACCTTC	CSAETRGNNGYTF
TRBJ2-5	few	TRBV12-3/TRBV12-4	TRBD1	TGTGCCAGCAGTCATACTGGGACAGTCAACTCCCAAGAGACCCAGTACTTC	CASSHTGTVNSQETQYF
TRBJ2-2	-	TRBV6-5	TRBD1	TGTGCCAGCAAAAGGGGGCAACCTGCGAACACCGGGGAGCTGTTTTTT	CASKRGQPANTGELFF
TRBJ2-5	-	TRBV5-1	TRBD2	TGCGCCAGCAGCTTGGGGCTAGCGGGCGTGTACCAAGAGACCCAGTACTTC	CASSLGLAGVYQETQYF
TRBJ2-7	-	TRBV28	TRBD2	TGTGCCAGCAGCCGAGGGAGGGGCGCCCCCTCCTACGAGCAGTACTTC	CASSRGRGAPSYEQYF
TRBJ1-5	-	TRBV7-9	TRBD1	TGTGCCAGCAGCTGGGGACAGGGAGATAGCAATCAGCCCCAGCATTTT	CASSWGQGDSNQPQHF
TRBJ2-5	many	TRBV14	TRBD1	TGTGCCAGCAGCCAGAACAGGGGCCAAGAGACCCAGTACTTC	CASSQNRGQETQYF
TRBJ2-3	few	TRBV6-2/TRBV6-3	TRBD2	TGTGCCAGCACTAGGACTAGCGGCAATACGCAGTATTTT	CASTRTSGNTQYF
TRBJ1-5	few	TRBV20-1	-	TGCAGTGCTAGAGATAGAAAGGGAACCTTCGGGCATTTT	CSARDRKGTFGHF
TRBJ2-5	-	TRBV6-5	TRBD1	TGTGCCAGCAGTGCACAGGGGGCGCGGGAGACCCAGTACTTC	CASSAQGARETQYF
TRBJ1-2	-	TRBV4-1	TRBD1	TGCGCCAGCAGCCGGTATATGGGACAGGGGGCCGGAGGCACCTTC	CASSRYMGQGAGGTF
TRBJ2-1	-	TRBV7-9	-	TGTGCCAGCATCCCGGACGGGAGAAATGAGCAGTTCTTC	CASIPDGRNEQFF
TRBJ2-5	few	TRBV5-6	TRBD2	TGTGCCAGCAGCCCCGCTAGCGGGGGCCACCAAGAGACCCAGTACTTC	CASSPASGGHQETQYF
TRBJ2-7	-	TRBV2	TRBD1	TGTGCCAGCAGTGCACCGCGTGGGGACAGGAATTCCTACGAGCAGTACTTC	CASSAPRGDRNSYEQYF
TRBJ2-5	-	TRBV3-1	TRBD1	TGTGCCAGCAGCCAAGGGACAGGGGCGAGTGAGACCCAGTACTTC	CASSQGTGASETQYF